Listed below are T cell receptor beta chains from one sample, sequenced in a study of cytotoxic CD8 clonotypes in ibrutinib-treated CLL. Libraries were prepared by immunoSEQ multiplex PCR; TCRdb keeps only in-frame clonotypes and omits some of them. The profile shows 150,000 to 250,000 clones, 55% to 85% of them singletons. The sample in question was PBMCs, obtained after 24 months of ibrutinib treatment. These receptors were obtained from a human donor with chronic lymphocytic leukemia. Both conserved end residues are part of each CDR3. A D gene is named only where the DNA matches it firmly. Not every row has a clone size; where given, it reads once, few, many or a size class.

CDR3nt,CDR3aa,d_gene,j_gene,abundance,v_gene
TGTGCCAGCAGCTTAGGGGGATTGGATCGCGAGCAGTACTTC,CASSLGGLDREQYF,NA,TRBJ2-7,NA,TRBV7-9
TGTGCCAGCAGCTTAGTAGTCGGGACTGGTGTGGGTACGCAGTATTTT,CASSLVVGTGVGTQYF,NA,TRBJ2-3,NA,TRBV7-3
TGTGCCAGCAGTCACACAGGGGTGGACGAGCAGTACTTC,CASSHTGVDEQYF,TRBD1,TRBJ2-7,NA,TRBV28
TGTGCCAGCAGTTTCCTCGGGGGTGGGAACAATGAGCAGTTCTTC,CASSFLGGGNNEQFF,NA,TRBJ2-1,NA,TRBV27
TGTGCCAGCGAGGACAGGGGAAAAAACATTCAGTACTTC,CASEDRGKNIQYF,TRBD1,TRBJ2-4,NA,TRBV18
TGTGCCAGCAGCCCTAGGAACCTACCAGTTGGGGAGCAGTACTTC,CASSPRNLPVGEQYF,NA,TRBJ2-7,NA,TRBV11-3
TGTGCCAGCAGTCGACCCGGGACTAGAATATACGAGCAGTACTTC,CASSRPGTRIYEQYF,TRBD2,TRBJ2-7,NA,TRBV27
TGTGCCTGGAGTCGGTACGCCACCTTGAGCACTGAAGCTTTCTTT,CAWSRYATLSTEAFF,NA,TRBJ1-1,once,TRBV30
TGTGCCAGCAGCGGACTACCTGCTTTTCGACAGGGGGCGGGAGGCACTGAAGCTTTCTTT,CASSGLPAFRQGAGGTEAFF,TRBD1,TRBJ1-1,NA,TRBV9
TGTGCCACCCAGCAGACAACCTACAATGAGCAGTTCTTC,CATQQTTYNEQFF,NA,TRBJ2-1,NA,TRBV15
TGTGCCAGTAGTATCCACCCCACTACTTGGCGGGAGGGCCGGGAGCAGTTCTTC,CASSIHPTTWREGREQFF,TRBD2,TRBJ2-1,few,TRBV19
TGTGCCAGCAGCTCCGGGACTAGCGGGAGTAAGACAGATACGCAGTATTTT,CASSSGTSGSKTDTQYF,TRBD2,TRBJ2-3,NA,TRBV5-4
TGTGCCACTAGACTAGCTTACAATGAGCAGTTCTTC,CATRLAYNEQFF,TRBD2,TRBJ2-1,once,TRBV6-5
TGTGCCAGCAGTACCTCCAGGGAGCAGTACTTC,CASSTSREQYF,NA,TRBJ2-7,few,TRBV27
TGCGCCAGCAGCTTGGGTAGCGGGAGTTTCACCTACAATGAGCAGTTCTTC,CASSLGSGSFTYNEQFF,TRBD2,TRBJ2-1,NA,TRBV5-1
TGCGCCAGCACCCCGACAGGGGGAACTTTCGGCTACACCTTC,CASTPTGGTFGYTF,TRBD1,TRBJ1-2,few,TRBV5-1
TGTGCCAGCAGCTTAGGGGCGGGACTAGCGGGAGACCATGAGCAGTTCTTC,CASSLGAGLAGDHEQFF,TRBD2,TRBJ2-1,NA,TRBV11-3
TGTGCCAGCAGTTATCCCCACCAGACTCAGTACTTC,CASSYPHQTQYF,NA,TRBJ2-4,NA,TRBV6-6
TGTGCCAGCAGCCAGGGACTAACCGAATACAATGAGCAGTTCTTC,CASSQGLTEYNEQFF,TRBD2,TRBJ2-1,NA,TRBV14
TGTGCCAGCAGTACCGGGCCCCGAAACACCATATATTTT,CASSTGPRNTIYF,NA,TRBJ1-3,NA,TRBV28
TGTGCCAGCAGCTTGTGGTCTCAGGATGAAGCTTTCTTT,CASSLWSQDEAFF,NA,TRBJ1-1,NA,TRBV7-9
TGTGCCAGTAGTATAGCTAGCGGCAACACAGATACGCAGTATTTT,CASSIASGNTDTQYF,TRBD2,TRBJ2-3,NA,TRBV19
TGTGCCAGTAGTATGTTTGCTAACTCCTACAATGAGCAGTTCTTC,CASSMFANSYNEQFF,NA,TRBJ2-1,NA,TRBV19
TGTGCCAGTAGTATTCTCGGCGGGGCCCGCGCGAACACTGAAGCTTTCTTT,CASSILGGARANTEAFF,NA,TRBJ1-1,NA,TRBV19
TGTGCCTGGGGAGGCGGGGCCGAGCGGCCCCAGCATTTT,CAWGGGAERPQHF,NA,TRBJ1-5,NA,TRBV30
TGTGCCAGCGTTGCGGCGGGAAGGGAGGATGAGCAGTTCTTC,CASVAAGREDEQFF,NA,TRBJ2-1,NA,TRBV13